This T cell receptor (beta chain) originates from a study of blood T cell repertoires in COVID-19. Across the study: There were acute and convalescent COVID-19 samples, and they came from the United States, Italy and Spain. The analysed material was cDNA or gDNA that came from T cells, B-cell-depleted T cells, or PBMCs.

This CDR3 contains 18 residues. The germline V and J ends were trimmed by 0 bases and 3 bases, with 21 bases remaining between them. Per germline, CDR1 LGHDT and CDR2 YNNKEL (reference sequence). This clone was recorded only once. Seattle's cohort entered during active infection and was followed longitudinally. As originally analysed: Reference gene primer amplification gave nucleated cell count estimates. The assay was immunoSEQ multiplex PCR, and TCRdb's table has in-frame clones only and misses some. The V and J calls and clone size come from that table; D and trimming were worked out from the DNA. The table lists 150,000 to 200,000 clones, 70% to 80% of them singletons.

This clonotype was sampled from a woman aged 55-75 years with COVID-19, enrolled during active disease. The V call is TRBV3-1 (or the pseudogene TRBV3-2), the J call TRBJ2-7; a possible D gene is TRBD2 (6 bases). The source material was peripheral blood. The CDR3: CASSQEGRWDSQSYEQYF. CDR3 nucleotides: TGTGCCAGCAGCCAAGAAGGCCGGTGGGACTCACAGAGCTACGAGCAGTACTTC.